This T cell receptor beta chain was retrieved from a study of cytomegalovirus exposure and HLA in healthy donors. General study results and limits: Later work showed greater clonal expansion in HLA-associated TCR beta chains than in equally common others. Because they were indistinguishable, some V segments, including TRBV6-2 and TRBV6-3, were excluded. Further analysis was carried out later, and it showed several of the most significant clusters appearing linked to common viral pathogens. An analysis done earlier found most TCR beta V segments productive about 87% or about 30% of the time.

About this clone: Antigen specificity is unknown.

CDR3 length: 15 residues. Germline trimming cut 5 bases from V and 5 bases from J; bases unmatched to any gene: 10. Germline V lookup: CDR1 LNHDA, CDR2 SQIVND (reference sequence). With 60 Vbeta and 13 Jbeta primers, the PCR was carried out. The table came from immunoSEQ multiplex PCR; TCRdb's copy has only in-frame clones and leaves some out. The sample holds around 160,000 clones; over 65% are singletons and the top ten take 4% to 5%. This rearrangement joins TRBV19 to TRBJ1-2; 8 bases fit TRBD1. The sample was PBMCs. This TCR derives from a man between 18 and 29 years old in good health and CMV-seropositive. This CDR3 is CASSAQQGGSYGYTF. The CDR3 region has the DNA TGTGCCAGTAGTGCCCAACAGGGGGGCTCGTATGGCTACACCTTC.